These T cell receptor beta chains were read from a single sample in a study of radiation and T cells in renal cell carcinoma. Generated by immunoSEQ multiplex PCR, the TCRdb table keeps only in-frame clones and is missing some. The sample contains about 15,000 clones, roughly 50% of which appear only once. Specimen: tumor tissue, collected from a patient whose treatment was nephrectomy without radiotherapy. All receptors derive from a man in his forties or fifties with renal cell carcinoma. CDR3s include the opening cysteine and the closing phenylalanine or tryptophan.

CDR3aa: CASRGRTRREAFF
v_gene: TRBV5-1

CDR3aa: CASSSQRYSGFLSYNEQFF
v_gene: TRBV11-2

CDR3aa: CASSLAGGNYEQYF
v_gene: TRBV2

CDR3aa: CASSDLGQGVLFF
v_gene: TRBV6-4

CDR3aa: CASSGGEGRFGRQYF
v_gene: TRBV7-8

CDR3aa: CSVDGQGTYEQYF
v_gene: TRBV29-1

CDR3aa: CASSSTGGGGNTIYF
v_gene: TRBV5-1

CDR3aa: CASSYSQEIYGYTF
v_gene: TRBV6-5

CDR3aa: CASSLSPRGSGDTDTQYF
v_gene: TRBV7-3

CDR3aa: CASSLLGLGDMQFF
v_gene: TRBV5-4

CDR3aa: CASSLAKTGGNYGYTF
v_gene: TRBV27

CDR3aa: CASSLAPGAGEQFF
v_gene: TRBV7-2

CDR3aa: CASSLWGANYGYTF
v_gene: TRBV27

CDR3aa: CASSQDQGLGGYTF
v_gene: TRBV14

CDR3aa: CASSPDRRPNYGYTF
v_gene: TRBV6-5

CDR3aa: CASSPLLLADTQYF
v_gene: TRBV4-1

CDR3aa: CASSQEGGRAPYNEQFF
v_gene: TRBV4-1

CDR3aa: CASSSSYEQYF
v_gene: TRBV19

CDR3aa: CASSVDSGNTIYF
v_gene: TRBV6-1

CDR3aa: CASSPNTGNMNTEAFF
v_gene: TRBV18

CDR3aa: CASSPGTIPYEQYF
v_gene: TRBV5-1

CDR3aa: CASSQGPSREYEQYF
v_gene: TRBV4-1

CDR3aa: CASSLVGVGELFF
v_gene: TRBV5-6